This TCR beta chain emerged from a study of CD8+ T cells in alopecia areata. Study-wide context: Using the percentage of affected scalp area, treated patients' severity was scored.

Treatment: oral pan-JAK inhibitor, 5-10 mg twice daily. The CDR3 spans 13 residues. Germline V gives CDR1 SNHLY, CDR2 FYNNEI. Details on this clone: This specimen includes other DNA sequences encoding the same CDR3.

Reverse transcription of extracted RNA yielded cDNA, which provided the sequencing template. Generated by immunoSEQ multiplex PCR, the TCRdb table keeps only in-frame clones and is missing some. There are some 180,000 clones in the sample; 40% to 55% occur only once, and 10% lies in the top ten. Here the sequenced sample was CD8+ T cells sorted from blood, taken at roughly week 53, from a patient treated with tofacitinib. The clonotype comes from a human donor with alopecia areata. This chain joins TRBV2 and TRBJ2-2; D is possibly TRBD2 (5 bases). CDR3 DNA sequence: TGTGCTACCGGAACGGCCGGGGACGGGGAGCTGTTTTTT. Protein product: CATGTAGDGELFF.